Presented here are 32 T cell receptor beta chains from one specimen sequenced in a study of blood T cells in healthy people across ages. Alongside a J-beta primer mix, a sample-barcoded 5' primer served in a second PCR lasting about 7 to 11 cycles. TCRdb reprocessed the 5' RACE reads with MiXCR, giving one entry per CDR3 protein. The table records 600,000 or so distinct CDR3 sequences, more than 45% of them present only once. The sample taken for sequencing was blood. Receptor source: a man older than 75 in good health.

This chain uses TRBV12-3 or TRBV12-4 with TRBJ2-1, with 7 nucleotides matching TRBD2. CDR3 size: 13 residues. V was clipped by 7 bases and J by 11 bases; unmatched bases: 11. CDR3 in DNA: TGTGCCAGCACCCAATTGGGAGCGGGACAGCAGTTCTTC. It encodes CASTQLGAGQQFF.

The rearrangement uses TRBV5-1 and TRBJ2-3; 15 bases line up with TRBD2. With 4 bases clipped from V and 0 bases from J, the junction kept 9 bases outside the gene matches. Germline assignment: CDR1 SGHRS and CDR2 YFSETQ. This CDR3 comprises 19 residues. The chain's CDR3 is CASSLGGGTSGRSTDTQYF. Written as DNA, the CDR3 is TGCGCCAGCAGCCTGGGAGGTGGGACTAGCGGGAGGAGCACAGATACGCAGTATTTT.

This sequence joins TRBV20-1 and TRBJ2-7, with 7 bases identical to TRBD2. The germline V gene encodes CDR1 DFQATT and CDR2 SNEGSKA (reference sequence). The CDR3 consists of 14 residues. With V trimmed by 5 bases and J by 5 bases, 12 bases remained unmatched. Here the CDR3 reads CSAGALAENHEQYF. Written as DNA, the CDR3 is TGCAGTGCTGGGGCCCTAGCGGAGAACCACGAGCAGTACTTC.

Remarks on this clonotype: A much more abundant neighbour one base away suggests this may be a read error. The chain links TRBV7-6 to TRBJ2-7; D not certain. The V end was cut by 1 base, the J end by 3 bases, with 7 bases between. Germline V lookup: CDR1 SGHVS, CDR2 FNYEAQ. This CDR3 comprises 13 residues. The CDR3 sequence: CASSLEANYEQYF. The CDR3 DNA sequence: TGTGCCAGCAGCTTAGAGGCGAACTACGAGCAGTACTTC.

This chain links TRBV4-3 with TRBJ2-5; D may be TRBD1 (6 bases). This CDR3 comprises 14 residues. Trimming stripped 4 bases from V and 5 bases from J, with 14 bases between. Per the germline V gene, CDR1 is LGHNA and CDR2 is YSLEER. The CDR3 DNA reads TGCGCCAGCAGCCCCCGAGGACAGTCGGAGACCCAGTACTTC. This translates into CASSPRGQSETQYF.

The gene calls are TRBV5-4 and TRBJ2-4; possible D gene TRBD2, 6 bases. The closer fit of TRBJ2-5 to the DNA end suggests the J call may be wrong. The V gene's germline CDR1 is SGHNT and CDR2 YYREEE (reference sequence). The CDR3 covers 14 residues. CDR3 nucleotides: TGTGCCAGCAGCTTGGAAACTAGCTCAGAGACCCAGTACTTC. This encodes CASSLETSSETQYF.

To note about this clonotype: At one end, the junction sequence differs from germline, possibly due to a read error. The chain combines TRBV7-3 with TRBJ2-3, with D unclear. The CDR3 has 13 residues. Germline assignment: CDR1 SGHTA and CDR2 FQGTGA. In DNA form, the CDR3 reads TGTGCCAGCAGCCATAAGGACCTAGATGCGCAGTATTTT. The encoded protein is CASSHKDLDAQYF. The variable domain in full, with the rest retrieved from reference TRBV7-3 and TRBJ2-3, is GAGVSQTPSNKVTEKGKYVELRCDPISGHTALYWYRQSLGQGPEFLIYFQGTGAADDSGLPNDRFFAVRPEGSVSTLKIQRTERGDSAVYLCASSHKDLDAQYFGPGTRLTVL.

This clonotype has a handful of counts. V and J are TRBV6-2 or TRBV6-3 and TRBJ2-5; TRBD1 is a possible D gene (6 bases). V lost 4 bases and J 4 bases, leaving 13 bases between the germline ends. The CDR3 is made up of 14 amino acids. Germline V gene lookup returns CDR1 MNHEY and CDR2 SVGEGT. The CDR3 here is CASSSPTGTETQYF. Written as DNA, the CDR3 is TGTGCCAGCAGTTCCCCCACAGGGACAGAGACCCAGTACTTC.

The V call is TRBV7-9, the J call TRBJ2-1; D not resolved. CDR1 and CDR2 (germline): SEHNR, FQNEAQ (reference sequence). The CDR3 extends over 9 amino acids. Trimming left V 5 bases short and J 9 bases short, with 2 bases between. The chain's CDR3 is CASSGEQFF. CDR3 DNA: TGTGCCAGCAGCGGTGAGCAGTTCTTC.

The J gene is TRBJ2-1, the V gene TRBV7-9; 7 nucleotides match TRBD1. Germline-derived CDR1 and CDR2 are SEHNR and FQNEAQ (reference sequence). This CDR3 has 13 residues. Germline trimming cut 5 bases from V and 8 bases from J; bases unmatched to any gene: 6. The CDR3 sequence is CASSPARGHEQFF. The CDR3 nucleotides are TGTGCCAGCAGCCCGGCAAGGGGGCATGAGCAGTTCTTC.

The chain joins TRBV2 to TRBJ2-1; TRBD2 aligns across 8 bases. V lost 6 bases to trimming and J lost 8 bases; unmatched junction nucleotides: 9. Germline V gives CDR1 SNHLY, CDR2 FYNNEI. The CDR3 runs to 14 residues. The CDR3 nucleotides are TGTGCCAGCAGCCAAGCGGGAGAGGGAGATGAGCAGTTCTTC. This codes for CASSQAGEGDEQFF.

The chain is built from TRBV7-3 and TRBJ2-1, with TRBD1 identical over 7 bases. In germline, CDR1 is SGHTA, CDR2 FQGTGA. After removal of 1 base from V and 7 bases from J, the junction contained 4 bases not matched to a gene. CDR3 length: 14 residues. The CDR3 DNA reads as TGTGCCAGCAGCTTAAACAGGGGTCCTAATGAGCAGTTCTTC. Residues: CASSLNRGPNEQFF.

The rearrangement links TRBV21-1 to TRBJ1-2; the D segment call TRBD1 is taken from the table without a DNA check. TRBV21-1 constitutes a pseudogene. The CDR3 extends over 14 amino acids. The CDR3 here is CASSKSKGRSGYTF. CDR3 bases: TGTGCCAGCAGCAAATCGAAAGGGCGTTCTGGCTACACCTTC.

This clonotype was detected a few times. The chain joins TRBV29-1 to TRBJ2-3; D is perhaps TRBD2 (6 bases). Trimming took 4 bases from V and 4 from J, leaving 15 bases between them. Germline values: CDR1 SQVTM, CDR2 ANQGSEA. The CDR3 length is 14 residues. The CDR3, as DNA: TGCAGCGTTGGCTTTGCAGGGAGGCCAGATACGCAGTATTTT. Protein product: CSVGFAGRPDTQYF.

As for this clonotype: A clone one base away is much larger, so this may be a read error. The chain joins TRBV6-6 to TRBJ2-1, with D tentatively TRBD1 (7 bases). The V gene's germline CDR1 is MNHNY and CDR2 SVGAGI (reference sequence). Trimming left V 8 bases short and J 10 bases short, with 15 bases between. The CDR3 loop spans 12 amino acids. This CDR3 reads CASGGGTYEQFF. The DNA of the CDR3 is TGTGCCAGCGGAGGGGGCACTTACGAGCAGTTCTTC.

This clonotype has ten or more counts. The gene calls are TRBV6-6 and TRBJ2-1; D may be TRBD1 or TRBD2 (5 bases each). The CDR3 contains 14 residues. With 4 bases removed from V and 7 bases from J, the gap between germline ends came to 14 bases. Germline CDR1 is MNHNY and CDR2 is SVGAGI (reference sequence). The CDR3 DNA sequence: TGTGCCAGCAGTTGGGGTGGGGGTATAAATGAGCAGTTCTTC. It yields the protein CASSWGGGINEQFF.

J is TRBJ1-5 and V is TRBV7-9, with 9 bases aligning to TRBD1. Trimming at V came to 3 bases and at J to 0 bases, leaving 9 bases not matched to a gene. The CDR3 consists of 18 residues. Germline values: CDR1 SEHNR, CDR2 FQNEAQ (reference sequence). The CDR3 loop reads CASSLGGQGTTSNQPQHF. The CDR3 region has the DNA TGTGCCAGCAGCTTGGGGGGACAGGGTACGACTAGCAATCAGCCCCAGCATTTT.

The chain links TRBV7-9 to TRBJ1-5, with 7 bases matching TRBD1. CDR1 is SEHNR and CDR2 is FQNEAQ in the germline V gene (reference sequence). V lost 1 base to trimming and J lost 3 bases; unmatched junction nucleotides: 15. The CDR3 totals 19 residues. CDR3 loop: CASSLVSGTAPRNNQPQHF. CDR3 nucleotides: TGTGCCAGCAGCTTAGTCTCCGGGACAGCTCCGAGGAACAATCAGCCCCAGCATTTT.

In this sample, this clonotype turned up many times. This chain links TRBV18 with TRBJ2-1, with D uncertain. CDR1 and CDR2 (germline): KGHSH, LQKENI. With 3 bases removed from V and 8 bases from J, the gap between germline ends came to 14 bases. The CDR3 is 14 amino acids. This chain's CDR3 is CASSPTAVLYEQFF. The CDR3 bases are TGTGCCAGCTCACCTACGGCGGTTTTATATGAGCAGTTCTTC.

As regards this clonotype: One end of the junction is discordant with germline, which a read error may explain. The gene calls are TRBV2 and TRBJ2-7; TRBD2 matches 11 bases. Germline CDR1 reads SNHLY; CDR2 reads FYNNEI. This CDR3 has 15 residues. CDR3 DNA sequence: TGTGCCCGCAGGGTCGGGACTAGCGGTTCCTACGAGCAGTACTTC. The encoded protein is CARRVGTSGSYEQYF. Full variable domain (missing parts from reference TRBV2 and TRBJ2-7): EPEVTQTPSHQVTQMGQEVILRCVPISNHLYFYWYRQILGQKVEFLVSFYNNEISEKSEIFDDQFSVERPDGSNFTLKIRSTKLEDSAMYFCARRVGTSGSYEQYFGPGTRLTVT.

V gene TRBV7-2 combines with J gene TRBJ2-1; D may be TRBD1 or TRBD2 (7 bases each). From germline, CDR1 is SGHTA and CDR2 FQGNSA. The CDR3 has 14 amino acids. V was trimmed by 0 bases and J by 6 bases, leaving 9 bases between them. The CDR3 DNA reads TGTGCCAGCAGCTTAGCCAGGGGGGGCAATGAGCAGTTCTTC. Its protein product is CASSLARGGNEQFF.

This clonotype showed up just a few times. This chain uses TRBV29-1 with TRBJ2-3, with a possible D match to TRBD2 (5 bases). The germline V and J ends were trimmed by 4 bases and 1 base, with 12 bases remaining between them. The CDR3 contains 14 residues. Germline V gives CDR1 SQVTM, CDR2 ANQGSEA. Written as DNA, the CDR3 is TGCAGCGTTGTTGGAGGCATTCGCACAGATACGCAGTATTTT. Protein sequence: CSVVGGIRTDTQYF.

This rearrangement joins TRBV20-1 to TRBJ2-2; 14 nucleotides match TRBD2. Unmatched junction bases numbered 4, after V lost 6 bases and J lost 1 base. CDR1 and CDR2 from the germline V gene are DFQATT and SNEGSKA (reference sequence). The length of the CDR3 is 16 residues. The CDR3, as DNA: TGCAGTGCCGGGACTAGCGGGAGAAAGAACACCGGGGAGCTGTTTTTT. This sequence encodes CSAGTSGRKNTGELFF.

V and J are TRBV5-6 and TRBJ2-1; possibly TRBD1 or TRBD2 for D (5 bases each). The V and J ends lost 2 bases and 13 bases respectively, with 16 bases between them. Germline loops: CDR1 SGHDT, CDR2 YYEEEE. This CDR3 comprises 13 residues. CDR3 region: CASSLLDHGTQFF. In nucleotides, the CDR3 is TGTGCCAGCAGCTTATTGGACCACGGGACCCAGTTCTTC.

Notes on this clonotype: Germline and junction disagree at one end, which may indicate a read error. The rearrangement uses TRBV7-2 and TRBJ2-5, with D uncertain. Germline V gene data show CDR1 as SGHTA and CDR2 as FQGNSA. The CDR3 has 16 residues. The CDR3 sequence is CAGSLLGWALQETQYF. CDR3 nucleotides: TGTGCCGGCAGCCTCCTGGGTTGGGCCTTACAAGAGACCCAGTACTTC.

There are many counts of this clonotype. J is TRBJ2-7 and V is TRBV20-1; TRBD1 aligns across 8 bases. This CDR3 comprises 13 residues. With V trimmed by 2 bases and J by 0 bases, 0 bases remained unmatched. Germline V gives CDR1 DFQATT, CDR2 SNEGSKA (reference sequence). The CDR3 here is CSARTGGSYEQYF. The CDR3 bases are TGCAGTGCTAGAACAGGGGGCTCCTACGAGCAGTACTTC.

The gene calls are TRBV21-1 and TRBJ2-7. TRBV21-1 is listed as a pseudogene. The CDR3 is 15 amino acids. The CDR3 DNA is TGTGCCAGCAGCAGCCCGATGGCAGACACCTACGAGCAGTACTTC. Its protein product is CASSSPMADTYEQYF.

This clonotype was seen a few times. CDR3 amino acids: CASSLAGGIDTQYF. The CDR3 DNA follows: TGTGCCAGCAGCTTAGCAGGGGGGATAGATACGCAGTATTTT. V gene TRBV7-9 combines with J gene TRBJ2-3; D assignment may be TRBD1 or TRBD2 (6 bases each). The CDR3 sequence is 14 residues long. Trimming removed 0 bases at V and 5 bases at J, with 9 bases between. CDR1 and CDR2 from the germline V gene are SEHNR and FQNEAQ (reference sequence).

The rearrangement uses TRBV7-2 and TRBJ1-2, with TRBD1 matching 10 bases. The junction had 8 bases not matched to a gene; V was cut back by 1 base and J by 3 bases. Germline V CDR1 and CDR2: SGHTA, FQGNSA. CDR3 length: 17 residues. The CDR3 sequence is CASSLERGGTGDYGYTF. The DNA for the CDR3 is TGTGCCAGCAGCTTAGAGCGAGGAGGGACAGGGGACTATGGCTACACCTTC.

This clonotype was picked up a small number of times. The chain recombines TRBV10-3 with TRBJ2-3; D is perhaps TRBD2 (7 bases). V gave up 11 bases and J gave up 1 base, with 13 bases separating them. This CDR3 comprises 13 residues. Germline V lookup: CDR1 ENHRY, CDR2 SYGVKD. This CDR3 reads CACGGGGTDTQYF. The CDR3 DNA reads as TGTGCCTGCGGGGGCGGGGGCACAGATACGCAGTATTTT.

The rearrangement uses TRBV7-2 and TRBJ1-2, with D possibly matching TRBD1 (6 bases). Germline CDR1 reads SGHTA; CDR2 reads FQGNSA. The CDR3 is 15 residues long. V was trimmed by 5 bases and J by 4 bases, leaving 17 bases between them. The CDR3 sequence is CASSHPTTGSYGYTF. CDR3 coding DNA: TGTGCCAGCAGCCACCCGACGACAGGTTCCTATGGCTACACCTTC.

V and J are TRBV20-1 and TRBJ1-1; 9 positions agree with TRBD1. The germline gives CDR1 DFQATT, CDR2 SNEGSKA (reference sequence). This CDR3 contains 14 residues. With V trimmed by 5 bases and J by 4 bases, 8 bases remained unmatched. The CDR3 bases are TGCAGTGCTGCACCCACAGGGGGCGTCACTGAAGCTTTCTTT. This sequence encodes CSAAPTGGVTEAFF.